This T cell receptor (beta chain) came from a study of regulatory T cells in long-lasting Graves disease. Stated time point: persistent/refractory GD, antithyroid drugs over 5 years with positive TRAb. PBMC RNA served as the TCR library source. The TCR beta library used iRepertoire HTBI primers with Arm-PCR amplification of CDR3. MiXCR was run by TCRdb on the multiplex PCR reads, yielding one entry per CDR3 protein. Altogether some 470,000 distinct CDR3 sequences are present, 20% to 25% being singletons, with the ten largest covering 6.5% to 9%. Whole-study results and caveats: New patients shared 800 to 1,000 public clonotypes, and persistent patients shared more, with 2,741. Patients with persistent Graves' had lower TCR diversity than newly diagnosed patients.

Note on this clonotype: Its target is not known.

There are 18 residues in the CDR3. V lost 3 bases to trimming and J lost 0 bases; unmatched junction nucleotides: 8. Germline V gene sequence: CDR1 SGHDT, CDR2 YYEEEE. The material sequenced was peripheral blood mononuclear cells (PBMCs), taken when the disease was refractory, from a patient treated with antithyroid drugs. V and J are TRBV5-6 and TRBJ2-4; 11 positions match TRBD2. The sequence was collected from a female donor with Graves disease. CDR3 sequence (DNA): TGTGCCAGCAGCTCCTGGACTAGCGGGTCACTAGCCAAAAACATTCAGTACTTC. Protein sequence: CASSSWTSGSLAKNIQYF.